This TCR beta chain was sequenced in a study of T cells in localized non-small cell lung cancer. Of note for this clone: Antigen specificity is unknown.

Overall study findings and caveats: There were a median roughly 60 of the top 100 tumor clones appearing in adjacent lung.

V was clipped by 8 bases and J by 2 bases; unmatched bases: 9. CDR1 and CDR2 from the germline V gene are SGHTA and FQGNSA. The CDR3 is made up of 14 amino acids. Here immunoSEQ multiplex PCR was the method, and the copy in TCRdb shows in-frame clones only, minus some. The top ten hold roughly 2.9% of the sample, which has fewer than 40,000 clones, about 88% seen once. Sample: peripheral blood, taken before any cancer treatment. This sequence joins TRBV7-2 and TRBJ2-7, with TRBD1 identical over 7 bases. This receptor was obtained from an older female donor with stage I lung adenocarcinoma. The CDR3 DNA follows: TGTGCCAGCCGGCCCAGAGGGACAGCCTACGAGCAGTACTTC. Translated, it gives CASRPRGTAYEQYF.